The 16 T cell receptor beta chains below come from one sample, sequenced in a study of blood T cell repertoires in COVID-19. Some clones are missing from TCRdb's copy, which holds only in-frame ones; the method was immunoSEQ multiplex PCR. The sample has tens of thousands of clones, more than 85% seen once. What was sequenced was peripheral blood. These receptors were collected from a man in his 60s with acute or convalescent COVID-19.

The J gene is TRBJ2-7, the V gene TRBV10-3; tentatively, D is TRBD2 (5 bases). Germline assignment: CDR1 ENHRY and CDR2 SYGVKD. The V gene lost 1 base and the J gene lost 0 bases, with 10 bases spanning the gap. This CDR3 is 15 amino acids long. CDR3 nucleotides: TGTGCCATCAGTGAGTACGAGGGTAGCTCCTACGAGCAGTACTTC. It codes for CAISEYEGSSYEQYF.

V is TRBV12-3 or TRBV12-4 and J is TRBJ2-1; D uncertain. The V and J ends lost 6 bases and 9 bases respectively, with 12 bases between them. The CDR3 has 12 residues. The CDR3 DNA reads as TGTGCCAGCAGCTACCTAGGTAGTGAGCAGTTCTTC. It specifies CASSYLGSEQFF.

V and J are TRBV6-6 and TRBJ1-6; D not certain. From germline, CDR1 is MNHNY and CDR2 SVGAGI (reference sequence). The ends were cut back, 0 bases at V and 8 bases at J, with 8 bases in the middle. The CDR3 covers 14 residues. CDR3 DNA: TGTGCCAGCAGTTACTCGAGGAGGGATTCACCCCTCCACTTT. Protein sequence: CASSYSRRDSPLHF.

For the CDR3, the DNA is TGTGCCAGCAGGAGGGACAGGGAGAATTCACCCCTCCACTTT. Protein sequence: CASRRDRENSPLHF. The chain employs TRBV6-5 and TRBJ1-6; 9 bases fit TRBD1. V trimming: 6 bases; J trimming: 7 bases; junction bases outside the gene matches: 4. Germline lookup yields CDR1 MNHEY and CDR2 SVGAGI. The CDR3 covers 14 residues.

The chain carries TRBV5-1 and TRBJ2-3; 8 bases fit TRBD2. This CDR3 contains 16 residues. The V gene end was trimmed by 1 base and the J gene end by 2 bases; junction bases not matched to a gene: 6. CDR1 SGHRS and CDR2 YFSETQ come from the germline V gene. The CDR3 nucleotides are TGCGCCAGCAGCTTGCCGGAACTAGCGGCCACAGATACGCAGTATTTT. Amino acid sequence: CASSLPELAATDTQYF.

This chain joins TRBV18 and TRBJ2-7; 11 bases map to TRBD1. In germline, CDR1 is KGHSH, CDR2 LQKENI. V was pared by 5 bases and J by 9 bases, with 15 bases of the junction left unmatched. This CDR3 is 16 amino acids long. The CDR3 is CASSGGSPGQGDGQYF. Written as DNA, the CDR3 is TGTGCCAGCTCAGGGGGATCCCCGGGACAGGGGGATGGGCAGTACTTC.

The J gene is TRBJ1-5, the V gene TRBV5-1, with 7 bases identical to TRBD1. Germline lookup yields CDR1 SGHRS and CDR2 YFSETQ. V lost 4 bases, J lost 7 bases, and 17 bases stayed unmatched. CDR3 length: 17 amino acids. CDR3 DNA: TGCGCCAGCAGCCAAGAGCCAACGACAGGGATAATACAGCCCCAGCATTTT. Translated: CASSQEPTTGIIQPQHF.

J is TRBJ2-1 and V is TRBV9; D is uncertain. The CDR3 loop spans 15 amino acids. V was trimmed by 0 bases and J by 0 bases, leaving 7 bases between them. Germline CDR1 and CDR2: SGDLS and YYNGEE. CDR3 sequence (DNA): TGTGCCAGCAGCGTAGATCGGAGCTCCTACAATGAGCAGTTCTTC. Its protein is CASSVDRSSYNEQFF.

The V and J genes are TRBV24-1 and TRBJ1-1, with TRBD1 identical over 7 bases. Trimming removed 7 bases from V and 3 bases from J; junction bases left unmatched: 4. Germline CDR1 reads KGHDR; CDR2 reads SFDVKD. The CDR3 sequence is 13 residues long. CDR3 sequence: CATRGTEYTEAFF. DNA for the CDR3: TGTGCCACCAGGGGGACAGAATACACTGAAGCTTTCTTT.

The chain links TRBV24-1 to TRBJ2-3; TRBD1 is a possible D gene (5 bases). The germline V and J ends were trimmed by 4 bases and 5 bases, with 12 bases remaining between them. CDR1 is KGHDR, CDR2 SFDVKD, per germline. This CDR3 contains 14 residues. CDR3 loop: CATSEGALGDTQYF. For the CDR3, the DNA is TGTGCCACCAGTGAAGGGGCGCTGGGAGATACGCAGTATTTT.

The chain couples TRBV7-9 to TRBJ1-5; D remains ambiguous. V lost 5 bases and J lost 5, with 10 bases in between. The CDR3 extends over 13 amino acids. Germline V gives CDR1 SEHNR, CDR2 FQNEAQ (reference sequence). CDR3 in amino acids: CASSAAVDQPQHF. The DNA for the CDR3 is TGTGCCAGCAGCGCGGCAGTGGATCAGCCCCAGCATTTT.

This sequence joins TRBV29-1 and TRBJ1-5, with 9 bases lining up with TRBD1. The length of the CDR3 is 14 residues. In germline, CDR1 is SQVTM, CDR2 ANQGSEA. The ends lost 4 bases at V and 0 bases at J; junction bases unmatched: 1. Here the CDR3 reads CSVATGGSNQPQHF. The CDR3, as DNA: TGCAGCGTTGCGACAGGGGGTAGCAATCAGCCCCAGCATTTT.

The CDR3 DNA follows: TGTGCCAGCAGCTTTACTAGCGGGAGGGCCGGGACGCAGTATTTT. It translates to CASSFTSGRAGTQYF. The rearrangement joins TRBV7-2 to TRBJ2-3; 13 nucleotides align to TRBD2. The CDR3 covers 15 residues. The junction had 6 bases not matched to a gene; V was cut back by 3 bases and J by 9 bases. Germline-derived CDR1 and CDR2 are SGHTA and FQGNSA.

A few counts support this clone. The chain uses TRBV27 and TRBJ1-1; no reliable D call. CDR3 size: 11 residues. V dropped 5 bases and J dropped 3 bases, with 4 bases sitting between them. CDR1 is MNHEY, CDR2 SMNVEV, per germline (reference sequence). CDR3 sequence: CASSRDTEAFF. The CDR3 bases are TGTGCCAGCAGTCGGGACACTGAAGCTTTCTTT.

V is TRBV6-5 and J is TRBJ1-2; D gene uncertain. The CDR3 runs to 14 residues. CDR1 MNHEY and CDR2 SVGAGI come from the germline V gene. V shed 3 bases and J shed 3 bases, with 11 bases lying between them. The CDR3 coding sequence is TGTGCCAGCAGTTATCGCGGCGGCTACTATGGCTACACCTTC. Its translation is CASSYRGGYYGYTF.

The chain links TRBV5-1 to TRBJ2-3; 10 nucleotides align to TRBD2. With 6 bases clipped from V and 6 bases from J, the junction kept 10 bases outside the gene matches. Germline CDR1 reads SGHRS; CDR2 reads YFSETQ. There are 15 residues in the CDR3. The chain's CDR3 is CASKSTSGTRDTQYF. The CDR3 region has the DNA TGCGCCAGCAAAAGCACTAGCGGGACTAGGGATACGCAGTATTTT.